This T cell receptor (beta chain) was captured by sequencing in a study of OX40 agonist ivuxolimab in advanced cancers. Overall study: A mean age of roughly 60 years, range about 20 to 90, was recorded, and 70% to 85% were male. Whole-study findings and limits: Blood T cells, both CD4+ and CD8+, expanded clonally by week 6 at 0.1 to 3.0 mg/kg.

Turning to this clone: The antigen is unknown.

V dropped 5 bases and J dropped 5; count of bases not matched to a gene: 12. The CDR3 sequence is 17 residues long. The germline V gene encodes CDR1 LNHDA and CDR2 SQIVND (reference sequence). Samples were taken at baseline and on day 1 of cycles 4 and 7. Sequencing was performed with immunoSEQ multiplex PCR; in TCRdb, only in-frame clones are kept and a portion is missing. The data hold tens of thousands of clones, with roughly nine tenths observed a single time. This sequence joins TRBV19 and TRBJ2-1; 10 bases are shared with TRBD2. This clonotype was obtained from an adult with an advanced solid tumor such as melanoma, head and neck, liver or kidney cancer. The source material was CD4+ or CD8+ T cells sorted from blood, sampled in a trial of the OX40 agonist ivuxolimab. Here the CDR3 reads CASSPSPLAGEHNEQFF. The CDR3 bases are TGTGCCAGTAGTCCCTCCCCGCTAGCGGGAGAACACAATGAGCAGTTCTTC.